This passage covers 9 T cell receptor beta chains from one sample sequenced in a study of response to subunit inactivated influenza vaccine. One entry per CDR3 protein, called by TCRdb with MiXCR from the RT-PCR reads. The table shows 500,000 or so distinct CDR3 sequences, with over 9.5% occurring only once. The sequenced sample was PBMCs from blood, obtained around seven weeks after vaccination. These receptor sequences come from a man between 45 and 60 years old who received an inactivated influenza vaccine.

This clonotype was seen ten or more times. The V call is TRBV4-3, the J call TRBJ1-2; 7 nucleotides align to TRBD1. After removal of 1 base from V and 2 bases from J, the junction contained 4 bases not matched to a gene. CDR3 length: 15 amino acids. Germline loops: CDR1 LGHNA, CDR2 YSLEER. CDR3 region: CASSQVTGINYGYTF. CDR3 nucleotide sequence: TGCGCCAGCAGCCAAGTGACAGGGATAAACTATGGCTACACCTTC.

The rearrangement uses TRBV5-1 and TRBJ2-7, with TRBD1 matching 12 bases. Looked up from germline, CDR1 is SGHRS and CDR2 is YFSETQ. V lost 5 bases, J lost 5 bases, and 11 bases stayed unmatched. The CDR3 covers 16 residues. The CDR3 region is CASSLLVGTGGHEQYF. The CDR3, as DNA: TGCGCCAGCAGTTTATTGGTTGGGACAGGGGGCCACGAGCAGTACTTC.

The chain recombines TRBV19 with TRBJ1-1, with D maybe TRBD1 (5 bases). CDR1 is LNHDA and CDR2 is SQIVND in the germline V gene (reference sequence). The CDR3 runs to 14 residues. Trimming shortened V by 5 bases and J by 5 bases, and 15 bases separated the two germline ends. Here the CDR3 reads CASSPLGGETEAFF. Written as DNA, the CDR3 is TGTGCCAGTAGTCCCTTGGGGGGAGAGACTGAAGCTTTCTTT.

This clonotype was observed at least ten times. CDR3 residues: CSAVSWGNEQFF. The DNA for the CDR3 is TGCAGTGCTGTCTCATGGGGGAATGAGCAGTTCTTC. V is TRBV20-1 and J is TRBJ2-1; D is perhaps TRBD1 or TRBD2 (5 bases each). Germline loops: CDR1 DFQATT, CDR2 SNEGSKA (reference sequence). CDR3 length equals 12 residues. The V gene lost 5 bases and the J gene lost 7 bases, with 12 bases spanning the gap.

This clonotype turned up a few times. The chain joins TRBV20-1 to TRBJ2-5; 14 bases line up with TRBD2. The V segment lost 6 bases and the J segment 4 bases; nucleotides outside the gene matches: 4. Germline CDR1 DFQATT, CDR2 SNEGSKA (reference sequence). This CDR3 has 14 residues. This CDR3 is CSAAGTSGGETQYF. CDR3 DNA: TGCAGTGCGGCCGGGACTAGCGGGGGAGAGACCCAGTACTTC.

This clonotype turned up a few times. The chain employs TRBV4-3 and TRBJ1-1; a possible D gene is TRBD1 (5 bases). Trimming took off 0 bases at V and 0 bases at J, with 11 bases between the two ends. There are 16 residues in the CDR3. The V gene's germline CDR1 is LGHNA and CDR2 YSLEER. The CDR3 nucleotides are TGCGCCAGCAGCCAAGACCTGGGGGTTATGAACACTGAAGCTTTCTTT. Protein sequence: CASSQDLGVMNTEAFF.

The CDR3 DNA sequence: TGTGCCAGCAGTGAATTGAGCGGGAACTACAATGAGCAGTTCTTC. Translated: CASSELSGNYNEQFF. The J gene is TRBJ2-1, the V gene TRBV6-1; 7 nucleotides line up with TRBD2. V was clipped by 2 bases and J by 3 bases; unmatched bases: 4. The CDR3 consists of 15 residues. CDR1 MNHNS and CDR2 SASEGT come from the germline V gene.

The rearrangement uses TRBV30 and TRBJ2-2; D perhaps matches TRBD2 (5 bases). CDR1 and CDR2 (germline): GTSNPN, SVGIG (reference sequence). The length of the CDR3 is 15 residues. V was shortened by 2 bases and J by 2 bases, with 12 bases between the two germline ends. This CDR3 reads CAWSSLAINTGELFF. The CDR3, as DNA: TGTGCCTGGAGTAGCCTAGCAATAAACACCGGGGAGCTGTTTTTT. Full variable domain (remainder filled in from reference TRBV30 and TRBJ2-2): SQTIHQWPATLVQPVGSPLSLECTVEGTSNPNLYWYRQAAGRGLQLLFYSVGIGQISSEVPQNLSASRPQDRQFILSSKKLLLSDSGFYLCAWSSLAINTGELFFGEGSRLTVL.

This clonotype has only a few counts. The chain combines TRBV20-1 with TRBJ2-7; 12 nucleotides line up with TRBD1. V dropped 5 bases and J dropped 3; count of bases not matched to a gene: 5. Germline CDR1 DFQATT, CDR2 SNEGSKA (reference sequence). The length of the CDR3 is 14 residues. CDR3 in DNA: TGCAGTGCTGGGGGGACAGGGGGCGGCTACGAGCAGTACTTC. The encoded protein is CSAGGTGGGYEQYF.